This T cell receptor beta chain comes out of a study of metastatic and nonmetastatic thyroid tumors. Study details: Across blood and tumor or nodule tissue, repertoires from malignant and benign thyroid patients were compared with one another. General study findings and limits: Reported TCR beta diversity, measured in blood and tumor, was significantly higher for malignant thyroid tumors than for benign nodules.

Per the authors' pipeline: Clinicopathological groups differed in CDR3, with these differences serving to build a distant-metastasis classifier for papillary thyroid cancer. Using MiXCR, TCRdb reanalyzed the PCR reads. These V and J calls originate from TCRdb's pipeline instead of the authors' own analysis. The sample shows roughly 36,000 clones, about 10% of them seen only once. This clone was found a few times. Its antigen is as yet unknown. This CDR3 contains 16 residues. CDR1 and CDR2 from the germline V gene are MNHEY and SVGEGT. V lost 0 bases to trimming and J lost 3 bases, with 13 bases between them. Thyroid surgery was performed in patients who had received no treatment beforehand.

This TCR was recovered from a female donor with papillary thyroid cancer or a benign thyroid nodule (not recorded which). Some clones in this sample may be carry-over from other donors' samples. Material for sequencing was blood. The gene calls are TRBV6-2 or TRBV6-3 and TRBJ2-3; D is perhaps TRBD2 (6 bases). CDR3 DNA: TGTGCCAGCAGTTACTCTAACGCGGGGACGACAGATACGCAGTATTTT. Translation gives CASSYSNAGTTDTQYF.